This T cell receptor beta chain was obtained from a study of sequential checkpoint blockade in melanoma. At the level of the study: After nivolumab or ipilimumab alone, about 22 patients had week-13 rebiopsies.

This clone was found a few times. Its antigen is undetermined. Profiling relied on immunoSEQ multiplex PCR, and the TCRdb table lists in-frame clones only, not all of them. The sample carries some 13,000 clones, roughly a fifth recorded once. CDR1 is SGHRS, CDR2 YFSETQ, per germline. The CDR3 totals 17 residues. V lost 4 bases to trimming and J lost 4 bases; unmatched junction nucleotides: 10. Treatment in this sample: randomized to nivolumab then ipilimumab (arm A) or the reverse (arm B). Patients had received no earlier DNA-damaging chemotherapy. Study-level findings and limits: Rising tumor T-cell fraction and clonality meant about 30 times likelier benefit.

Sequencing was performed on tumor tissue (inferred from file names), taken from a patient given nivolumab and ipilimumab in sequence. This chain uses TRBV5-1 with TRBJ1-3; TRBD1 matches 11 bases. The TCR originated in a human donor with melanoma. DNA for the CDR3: TGCGCCAGCAGCAAATTCGGGGACAGGGGGTCCGGAAACACCATATATTTT. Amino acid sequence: CASSKFGDRGSGNTIYF.